The rows below give T cell receptor beta chains drawn from one sample of a study of response to subunit inactivated influenza vaccine. One entry per CDR3 protein results from TCRdb running MiXCR on the RT-PCR reads. The sample yields hundreds of thousands of distinct CDR3 sequences, less than 8% seen once. Material: PBMCs from blood, obtained about 24 months after vaccination. These receptors came from a man in his fifties or sixties who received an inactivated influenza vaccine. CDR3s include the opening cysteine and the closing phenylalanine or tryptophan. Each record gives: CDR3 DNA, CDR3 protein, CDR3 length, J gene, D gene, V gene, clone size. A D gene is named only where the DNA matches it firmly. Clone size is not always given. Where it is, it says once, few, many or a class for expanded clones.

DNA: TGTGCCAGCAGCAACAACAGGGGGTTACAATTGAGTGAGCAGTTCTTC
CDR3: CASSNNRGLQLSEQFF
length: 16
J: TRBJ2-1
D: TRBD1
V: TRBV7-2
size: many

DNA: TGTGCCAGCAGAACACAGCAGGGGGCAGGGCAGCCCCAGCATTTT
CDR3: CASRTQQGAGQPQHF
length: 15
J: TRBJ1-5
D: TRBD1
V: TRBV6-1
size: -

DNA: TGTGCCAGCCGAGGTGGGCAGGCGATTGAAAAACTGTTTTTT
CDR3: CASRGGQAIEKLFF
length: 14
J: TRBJ1-4
D: -
V: TRBV28
size: -

DNA: TGTGCCTGGAGTCCAGTGGGAAACACCATATATTTT
CDR3: CAWSPVGNTIYF
length: 12
J: TRBJ1-3
D: -
V: TRBV30
size: -

DNA: TGCAGTGCTAGACGGGCAGGTGCTAGCAATCAGCCCCAGCATTTT
CDR3: CSARRAGASNQPQHF
length: 15
J: TRBJ1-5
D: -
V: TRBV20-1
size: -

DNA: TGCAGTGCTAGGGGGGGGGCTTACGGAATGGCTTTCTTT
CDR3: CSARGGAYGMAFF
length: 13
J: TRBJ1-1
D: -
V: TRBV20-1
size: -

DNA: TGCAGTGCCTATAGCGGGATAGCCAAAAACATTCAGTACTTC
CDR3: CSAYSGIAKNIQYF
length: 14
J: TRBJ2-4
D: TRBD2
V: TRBV20-1
size: many

DNA: TGTGCCACCAGTGATGGATCCCGGGGCGCCTCCTCTGGGGCCAACGTCCTGACTTTC
CDR3: CATSDGSRGASSGANVLTF
length: 19
J: TRBJ2-6
D: -
V: TRBV24-1
size: many

DNA: TGTGCCAGCAGCGCACAGCGGGGGGAAACCTACGAGCAGTACTTC
CDR3: CASSAQRGETYEQYF
length: 15
J: TRBJ2-7
D: TRBD2
V: TRBV7-2
size: -

DNA: TGTGCCAGCAGTTACCCACTCCCCGGGACAGGAGGTACAGATACGCAGTATTTT
CDR3: CASSYPLPGTGGTDTQYF
length: 18
J: TRBJ2-3
D: TRBD1
V: TRBV6-2/TRBV6-3
size: -

DNA: TGTGCCAGCAGCTTGGGTGGGGACGCTGAAAAACTGTTTTTT
CDR3: CASSLGGDAEKLFF
length: 14
J: TRBJ1-4
D: -
V: TRBV5-5
size: few

DNA: TGCAGTGCTAGAGATTACCAGAACACTGAAGCTTTCTTT
CDR3: CSARDYQNTEAFF
length: 13
J: TRBJ1-1
D: -
V: TRBV20-1
size: -

DNA: TGTGCCAGCAGCTTACGCCGGGACAGTTCCTACGAGCAGTACTTC
CDR3: CASSLRRDSSYEQYF
length: 15
J: TRBJ2-7
D: TRBD1
V: TRBV7-8
size: -

DNA: TGTGCCAGCAGCCAAGAGTTTCCGGGTACCCCCCATGGCTACACCTTC
CDR3: CASSQEFPGTPHGYTF
length: 16
J: TRBJ1-2
D: -
V: TRBV3-1
size: -

DNA: TGTGCCAGCACTCACCCAGGGCCCGGAAACACCATATATTTT
CDR3: CASTHPGPGNTIYF
length: 14
J: TRBJ1-3
D: -
V: TRBV6-1
size: -

DNA: TGTGCCATCAAGGACGGGGGAGACAATGAGCAGTTCTTC
CDR3: CAIKDGGDNEQFF
length: 13
J: TRBJ2-1
D: -
V: TRBV10-3
size: -

DNA: TGTGCCAGCAGCCAAGATATCGTGGAGGGGGCTGTTGAGTACACCGGGGAGCTGTTTTTT
CDR3: CASSQDIVEGAVEYTGELFF
length: 20
J: TRBJ2-2
D: -
V: TRBV3-1
size: many

DNA: TGTGCCAGCAGTTACCGGGGGGACCGGCGAGGTCGCACAACTACGCAGTATTTT
CDR3: CASSYRGDRRGRTTTQYF
length: 18
J: TRBJ2-3
D: TRBD2
V: TRBV6-2/TRBV6-3
size: few

DNA: TGTGCCAGCAGTTTAACAGGGCCCAATTCACCCCTCCACTTT
CDR3: CASSLTGPNSPLHF
length: 14
J: TRBJ1-6
D: -
V: TRBV12-3/TRBV12-4
size: few

DNA: TGTGCCAGCAGTCAGGGGGGGAGTACCTACAATGAGCAGTTCTTC
CDR3: CASSQGGSTYNEQFF
length: 15
J: TRBJ2-1
D: -
V: TRBV6-1
size: -

DNA: TGTGCCAGCAGCTTAGGGGACCGCGGACATGAGCAGTTCTTC
CDR3: CASSLGDRGHEQFF
length: 14
J: TRBJ2-1
D: -
V: TRBV7-2
size: few

DNA: TGCAGCGTTGGGGGCGGATCTGGGGCCAACGTCCTGACTTTC
CDR3: CSVGGGSGANVLTF
length: 14
J: TRBJ2-6
D: -
V: TRBV29-1
size: many

DNA: TGTGCCACCAGTGATTCACAGGAGAGGGCCCAGCATTTT
CDR3: CATSDSQERAQHF
length: 13
J: TRBJ1-5
D: -
V: TRBV24-1
size: many

DNA: TGTGCCAGCAGTTACCGGGACAGGGACTACGAGCAGTACTTC
CDR3: CASSYRDRDYEQYF
length: 14
J: TRBJ2-7
D: TRBD1
V: TRBV6-2/TRBV6-3
size: few

DNA: TGCAGCGATCGGGACGGCTTTCTCTTCACAGATACGCAGTATTTT
CDR3: CSDRDGFLFTDTQYF
length: 15
J: TRBJ2-3
D: -
V: TRBV29-1
size: -

DNA: TGCGCCAGCAGCCTGACAGCCGGGGGGCCTGGAAACACCATATATTTT
CDR3: CASSLTAGGPGNTIYF
length: 16
J: TRBJ1-3
D: -
V: TRBV5-1
size: few

DNA: TGTGCCAGCAGTTCCGAGACAGGGTATAAGGGAGAGCAGTTCTTC
CDR3: CASSSETGYKGEQFF
length: 15
J: TRBJ2-1
D: TRBD1
V: TRBV12-3/TRBV12-4
size: -

DNA: TGTGCCAGTCGCCAACACCCCGGACAGGTCTACGAGACCCAGTACTTC
CDR3: CASRQHPGQVYETQYF
length: 16
J: TRBJ2-5
D: TRBD1
V: TRBV6-2/TRBV6-3
size: -

DNA: TGTGCCAGCAGCTTAGAGGTCAGGGCGTACCAAGAGACCCAGTACTTC
CDR3: CASSLEVRAYQETQYF
length: 16
J: TRBJ2-5
D: -
V: TRBV7-2
size: -

DNA: TGCAGTGCTAGAGATCCCTTTACGCAGGGGGCGCATTTC
CDR3: CSARDPFTQGAHF
length: 13
J: TRBJ1-2
D: TRBD1
V: TRBV20-1
size: -

DNA: TGTGCCATCAGTGAAAGACAGGGGCGGGAGACCCAGTACTTC
CDR3: CAISERQGRETQYF
length: 14
J: TRBJ2-5
D: TRBD1
V: TRBV10-3
size: -

DNA: TGCAGTGCTAGAGACAACCGCAGAGGGACAAATTCCTACGAGCAGTACTTC
CDR3: CSARDNRRGTNSYEQYF
length: 17
J: TRBJ2-7
D: -
V: TRBV20-1
size: many

DNA: TGTGCCAGCTCACCAGAAGGGTTGGGCCGTGAAAAACTGTTTTTT
CDR3: CASSPEGLGREKLFF
length: 15
J: TRBJ1-4
D: -
V: TRBV18
size: many

DNA: TGCAGTGCTAGACCTGAACCGGGGCAGGGGGCGGGAGACGAGCAGTACTTC
CDR3: CSARPEPGQGAGDEQYF
length: 17
J: TRBJ2-7
D: -
V: TRBV20-1
size: -

DNA: TGTGCCGGCTCCACGGGACTAGCGGGAGTGGTTGCAGATACGCAGTATTTT
CDR3: CAGSTGLAGVVADTQYF
length: 17
J: TRBJ2-3
D: TRBD2
V: TRBV30
size: -

DNA: TGCGCCAGCAGCTATGGACAGTCAGTGGGGCAGTACTTC
CDR3: CASSYGQSVGQYF
length: 13
J: TRBJ2-7
D: -
V: TRBV5-1
size: few